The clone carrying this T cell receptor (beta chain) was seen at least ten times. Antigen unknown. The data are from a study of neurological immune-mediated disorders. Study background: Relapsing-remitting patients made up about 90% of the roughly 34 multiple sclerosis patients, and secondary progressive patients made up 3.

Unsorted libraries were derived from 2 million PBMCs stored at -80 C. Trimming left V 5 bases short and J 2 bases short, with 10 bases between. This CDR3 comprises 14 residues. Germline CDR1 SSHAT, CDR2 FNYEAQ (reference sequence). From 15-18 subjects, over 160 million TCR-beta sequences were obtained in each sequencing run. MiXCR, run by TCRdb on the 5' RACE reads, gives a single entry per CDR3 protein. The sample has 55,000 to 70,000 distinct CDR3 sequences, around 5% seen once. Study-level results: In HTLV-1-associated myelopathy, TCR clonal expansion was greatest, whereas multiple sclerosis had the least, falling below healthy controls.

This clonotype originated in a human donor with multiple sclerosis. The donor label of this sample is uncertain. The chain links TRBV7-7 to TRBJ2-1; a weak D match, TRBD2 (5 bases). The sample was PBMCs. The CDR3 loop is CASSHGETYNEQFF. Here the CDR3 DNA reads TGTGCCAGCAGCCACGGGGAGACCTACAATGAGCAGTTCTTC.